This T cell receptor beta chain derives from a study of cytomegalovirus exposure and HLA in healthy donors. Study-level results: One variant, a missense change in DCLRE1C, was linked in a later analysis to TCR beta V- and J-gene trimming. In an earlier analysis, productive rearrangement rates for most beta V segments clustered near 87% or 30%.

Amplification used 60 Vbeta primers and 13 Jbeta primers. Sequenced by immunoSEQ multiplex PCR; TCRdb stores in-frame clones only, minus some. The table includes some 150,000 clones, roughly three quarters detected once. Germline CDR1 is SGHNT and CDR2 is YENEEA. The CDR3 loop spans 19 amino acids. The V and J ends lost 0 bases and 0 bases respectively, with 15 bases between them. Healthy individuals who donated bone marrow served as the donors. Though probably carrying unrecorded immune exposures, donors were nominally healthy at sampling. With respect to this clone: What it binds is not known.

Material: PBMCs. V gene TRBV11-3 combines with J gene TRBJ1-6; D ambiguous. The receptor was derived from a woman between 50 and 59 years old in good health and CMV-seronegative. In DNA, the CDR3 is TGTGCCAGCAGCTTAGACCCCGAGAGGGAGAGCTCCTATAATTCACCCCTCCACTTT. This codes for CASSLDPERESSYNSPLHF.